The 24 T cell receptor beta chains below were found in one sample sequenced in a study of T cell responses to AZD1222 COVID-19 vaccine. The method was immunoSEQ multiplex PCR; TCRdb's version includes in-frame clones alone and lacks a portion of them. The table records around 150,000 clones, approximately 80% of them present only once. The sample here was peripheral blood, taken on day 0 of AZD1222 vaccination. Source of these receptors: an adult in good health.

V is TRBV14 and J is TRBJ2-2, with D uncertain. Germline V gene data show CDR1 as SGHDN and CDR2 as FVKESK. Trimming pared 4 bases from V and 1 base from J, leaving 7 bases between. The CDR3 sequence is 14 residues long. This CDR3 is CASSPIENTGELFF. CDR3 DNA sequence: TGTGCCAGCAGCCCGATTGAGAACACCGGGGAGCTGTTTTTT.

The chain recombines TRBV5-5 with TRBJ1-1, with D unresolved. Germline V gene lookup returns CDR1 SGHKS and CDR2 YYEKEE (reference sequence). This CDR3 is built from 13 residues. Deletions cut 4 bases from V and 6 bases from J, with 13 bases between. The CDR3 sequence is CASSPQYGPEAFF. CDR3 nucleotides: TGTGCCAGCAGCCCGCAATATGGCCCTGAAGCTTTCTTT.

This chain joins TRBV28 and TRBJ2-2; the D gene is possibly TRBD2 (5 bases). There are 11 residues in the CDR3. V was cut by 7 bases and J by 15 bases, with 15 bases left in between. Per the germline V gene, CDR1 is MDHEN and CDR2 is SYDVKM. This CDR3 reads CASIGGNTVFF. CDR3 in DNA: TGTGCCAGCATAGGAGGAAACACGGTGTTTTTT.

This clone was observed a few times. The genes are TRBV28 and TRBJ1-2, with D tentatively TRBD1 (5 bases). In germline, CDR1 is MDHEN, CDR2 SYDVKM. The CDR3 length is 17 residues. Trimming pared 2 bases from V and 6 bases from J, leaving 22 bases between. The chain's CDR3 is CASSLMVVGVGVNGYTF. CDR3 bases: TGTGCCAGCAGTTTAATGGTTGTGGGGGTAGGGGTGAATGGCTACACCTTC.

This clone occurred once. The CDR3 protein is CASSLDRGQGASPYGYTF. The CDR3 nucleotides read TGTGCCAGCAGCTTGGATCGGGGACAGGGGGCCTCACCGTATGGCTACACCTTC. This chain links TRBV5-5 with TRBJ1-2; 12 nucleotides agree with TRBD1. This CDR3 is built from 18 residues. Germline assignment: CDR1 SGHKS and CDR2 YYEKEE (reference sequence). The ends lost 0 bases at V and 5 bases at J; junction bases unmatched: 11.

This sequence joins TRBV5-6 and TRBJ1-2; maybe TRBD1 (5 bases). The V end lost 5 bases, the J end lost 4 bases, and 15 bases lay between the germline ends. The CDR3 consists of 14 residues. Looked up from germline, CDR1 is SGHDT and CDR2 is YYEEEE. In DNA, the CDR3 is TGTGCCAGCAGGGGGGACCCAGGCGCCTATGGCTACACCTTC. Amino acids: CASRGDPGAYGYTF.

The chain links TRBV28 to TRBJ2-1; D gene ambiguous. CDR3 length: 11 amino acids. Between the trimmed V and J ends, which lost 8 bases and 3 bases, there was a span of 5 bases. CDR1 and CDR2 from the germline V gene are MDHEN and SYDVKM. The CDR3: CASWGYNEQFF. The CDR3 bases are TGTGCCAGCTGGGGCTACAATGAGCAGTTCTTC.

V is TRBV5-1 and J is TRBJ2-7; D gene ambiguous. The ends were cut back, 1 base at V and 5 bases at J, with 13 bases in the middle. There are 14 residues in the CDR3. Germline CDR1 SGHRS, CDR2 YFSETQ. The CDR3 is CASSLQGMGDEQYF. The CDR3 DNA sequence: TGCGCCAGCAGCTTGCAAGGGATGGGCGACGAGCAGTACTTC. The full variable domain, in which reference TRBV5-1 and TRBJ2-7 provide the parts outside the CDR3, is KAGVTQTPRYLIKTRGQQVTLSCSPISGHRSVSWYQQTPGQGLQFLFEYFSETQRNKGNFPGRFSGRQFSNSRSEMNVSTLELGDSALYLCASSLQGMGDEQYFGPGTRLTVT.

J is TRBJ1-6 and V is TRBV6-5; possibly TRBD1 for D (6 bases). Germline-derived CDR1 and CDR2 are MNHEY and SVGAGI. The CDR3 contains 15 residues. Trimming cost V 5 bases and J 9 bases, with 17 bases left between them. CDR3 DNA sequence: TGTGCCAGCAGTCCGCCGCGGGGGGCAAGTTCACCCCTCCACTTT. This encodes CASSPPRGASSPLHF.

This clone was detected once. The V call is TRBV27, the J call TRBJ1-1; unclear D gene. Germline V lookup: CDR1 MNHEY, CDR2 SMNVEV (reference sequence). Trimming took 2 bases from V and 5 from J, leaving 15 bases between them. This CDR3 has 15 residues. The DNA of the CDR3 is TGTGCCAGCAGTTTAACCCCCGGCATGTGGACTGAAGCTTTCTTT. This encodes CASSLTPGMWTEAFF.

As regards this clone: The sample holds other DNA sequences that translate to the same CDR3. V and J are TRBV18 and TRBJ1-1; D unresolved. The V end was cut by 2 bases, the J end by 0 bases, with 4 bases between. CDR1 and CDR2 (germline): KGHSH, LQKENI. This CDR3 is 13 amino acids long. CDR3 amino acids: CASSPDLNTEAFF. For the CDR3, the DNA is TGTGCCAGCTCACCAGATCTGAACACTGAAGCTTTCTTT.

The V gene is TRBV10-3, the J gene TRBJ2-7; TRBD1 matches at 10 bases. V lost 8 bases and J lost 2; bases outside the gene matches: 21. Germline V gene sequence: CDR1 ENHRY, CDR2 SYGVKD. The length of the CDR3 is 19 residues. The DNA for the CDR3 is TGTGCCATCTCTGATGCCCCCACCGGGTTTGGACAGGGGGCCTACGAGCAGTACTTC. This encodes CAISDAPTGFGQGAYEQYF.

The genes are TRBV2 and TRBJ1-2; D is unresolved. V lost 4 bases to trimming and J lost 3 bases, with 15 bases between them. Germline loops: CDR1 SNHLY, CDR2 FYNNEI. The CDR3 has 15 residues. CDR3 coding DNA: TGTGCCAGCAGTGGATGGGTGGGCCCTGACTATGGCTACACCTTC. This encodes CASSGWVGPDYGYTF.

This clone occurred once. For the CDR3, the DNA is TGTGCCAGTAGTATAGATCTATATGGGGACACTGAAGCTTTCTTT. Translating it yields CASSIDLYGDTEAFF. This chain connects TRBV19 to TRBJ1-1; no reliable D call. From germline, CDR1 is LNHDA and CDR2 SQIVND (reference sequence). The CDR3 consists of 15 residues. Trimming left V 0 bases short and J 3 bases short, with 11 bases between.

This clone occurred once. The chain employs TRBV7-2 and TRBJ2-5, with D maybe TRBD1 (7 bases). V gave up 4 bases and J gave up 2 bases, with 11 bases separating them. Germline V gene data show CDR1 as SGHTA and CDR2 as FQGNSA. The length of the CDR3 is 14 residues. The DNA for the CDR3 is TGTGCCAGCAGCTCGACAGGGACTCAAGAGACCCAGTACTTC. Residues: CASSSTGTQETQYF. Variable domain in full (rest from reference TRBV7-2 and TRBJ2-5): GAGVSQSPSNKVTEKGKDVELRCDPISGHTALYWYRQSLGQGLEFLIYFQGNSAPDKSGLPSDRFSAERTGGSVSTLTIQRTQQEDSAVYLCASSSTGTQETQYFGPGTRLLVL.

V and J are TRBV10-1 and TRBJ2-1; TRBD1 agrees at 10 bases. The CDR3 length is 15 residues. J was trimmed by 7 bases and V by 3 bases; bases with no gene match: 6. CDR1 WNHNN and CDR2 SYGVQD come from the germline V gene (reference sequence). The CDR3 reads CASSEGGQGRNEQFF. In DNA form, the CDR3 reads TGCGCCAGCAGTGAAGGGGGACAGGGGCGGAATGAGCAGTTCTTC.

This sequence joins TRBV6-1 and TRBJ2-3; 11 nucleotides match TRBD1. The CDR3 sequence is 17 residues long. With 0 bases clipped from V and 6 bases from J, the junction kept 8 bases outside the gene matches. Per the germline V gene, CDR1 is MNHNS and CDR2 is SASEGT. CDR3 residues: CASSEARTGGRWDTQYF. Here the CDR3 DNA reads TGTGCCAGCAGTGAAGCCAGGACAGGGGGCAGGTGGGATACGCAGTATTTT.

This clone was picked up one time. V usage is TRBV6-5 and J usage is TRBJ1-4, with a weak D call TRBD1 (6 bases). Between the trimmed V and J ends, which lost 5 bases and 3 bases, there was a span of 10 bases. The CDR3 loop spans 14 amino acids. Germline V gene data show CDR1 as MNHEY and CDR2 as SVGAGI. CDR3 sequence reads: CASSQDSSNEKLFF. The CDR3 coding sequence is TGTGCCAGCAGTCAGGACAGCTCTAATGAAAAACTGTTTTTT.

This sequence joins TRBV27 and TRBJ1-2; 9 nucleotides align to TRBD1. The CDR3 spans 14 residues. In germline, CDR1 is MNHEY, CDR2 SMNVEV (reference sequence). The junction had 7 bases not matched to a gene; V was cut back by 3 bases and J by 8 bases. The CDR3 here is CASSFLGQGDGYTF. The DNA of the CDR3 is TGTGCCAGCAGTTTCTTGGGACAGGGAGACGGCTACACCTTC.

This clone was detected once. The CDR3 coding sequence is TGCGCCAGCAGCCAAGATCTCCGGGCAGCTCTCTATGGCTACACCTTC. It is translated as CASSQDLRAALYGYTF. This chain uses TRBV4-1 with TRBJ1-2; no clear D. The V end was cut by 0 bases, the J end by 4 bases, with 15 bases between. The CDR3 contains 16 residues. CDR1 and CDR2 (germline): MGHRA, YSYEKL.

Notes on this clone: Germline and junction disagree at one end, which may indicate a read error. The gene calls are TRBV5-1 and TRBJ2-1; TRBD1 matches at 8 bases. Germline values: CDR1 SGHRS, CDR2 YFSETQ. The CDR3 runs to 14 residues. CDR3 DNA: TGCGCCAGCACCTTGGTTCAGGGGGCGACTATCCGGTTCTTC. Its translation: CASTLVQGATIRFF.

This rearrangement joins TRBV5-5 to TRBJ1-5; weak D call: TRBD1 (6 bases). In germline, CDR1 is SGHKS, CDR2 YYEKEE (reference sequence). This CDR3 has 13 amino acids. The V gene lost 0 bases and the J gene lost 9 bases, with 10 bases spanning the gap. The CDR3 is CASSLGDKMPQHF. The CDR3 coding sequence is TGTGCCAGCAGCTTGGGGGACAAAATGCCCCAGCATTTT.

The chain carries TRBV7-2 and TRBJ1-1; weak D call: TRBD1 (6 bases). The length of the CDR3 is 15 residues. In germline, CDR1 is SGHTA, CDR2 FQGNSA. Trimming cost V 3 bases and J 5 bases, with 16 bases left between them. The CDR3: CASSFQTGRGTEAFF. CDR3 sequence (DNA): TGTGCCAGCAGCTTCCAGACAGGAAGGGGGACTGAAGCTTTCTTT.

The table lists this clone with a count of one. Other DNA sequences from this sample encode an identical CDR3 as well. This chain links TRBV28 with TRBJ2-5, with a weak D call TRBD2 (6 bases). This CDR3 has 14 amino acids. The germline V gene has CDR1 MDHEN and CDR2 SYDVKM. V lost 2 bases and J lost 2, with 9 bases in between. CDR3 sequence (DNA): TGTGCCAGCAGTTTAGGGGGGAGGCAAGAGACCCAGTACTTC. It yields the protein CASSLGGRQETQYF.